Presented here are 10 T cell receptor beta chains from one specimen sequenced in a study of T cell clonality in common variable immunodeficiency. Produced via immunoSEQ multiplex PCR; TCRdb's table is partial and in-frame only. The sample is made up of some 60,000 clones, none counted only once. The specimen sequenced was peripheral blood mononuclear cells. Receptors were obtained from a person aged 18-69 years in good health.

This clone turned up a few times. The covered CDR3 bases are TGTGCCAGCAGCTTAACGCCCGGTTACGCCTACGAG. Residues: CASSLTPGYAYE. The full CDR3 reads CASSLTPGYAYEQYF. The rearrangement uses TRBV11-3 and TRBJ2-7; D not certain. The sequence runs out 3 residues before the end of the CDR3; the remainder is reconstructed from the germline J gene. CDR3 size: 15 residues. V was cut by 2 bases and J by 2 bases, with 13 bases left in between. The V gene's germline CDR1 is SGHNT and CDR2 YENEEA.

This clone came up many times. The missing CDR3 end, 3 residues past where the read stops, is filled in from the germline J gene. The chain has TRBV19 and TRBJ2-1; no clear D gene. V lost 5 bases, J lost 0 bases, and 11 bases lay in between. CDR1 is LNHDA, CDR2 SQIVND, per germline (reference sequence). CDR3 length: 15 amino acids. The CDR3 loop is CASSVVSSSYNEQFF. CDR3 DNA (partial): TGTGCCAGTAGTGTGGTCTCTAGCTCCTACAATGAG.

Of note for this clone: Read data end 3 residues before the CDR3 end; the end is taken from the germline J gene. This chain links TRBV5-1 with TRBJ2-7; 8 positions match TRBD2. The V segment lost 7 bases and the J segment 0 bases; nucleotides outside the gene matches: 3. This CDR3 has 13 amino acids. The germline V gene has CDR1 SGHRS and CDR2 YFSETQ. CDR3 residues: CASSSGSSYEQYF. CDR3 DNA (partial): TGCGCCAGCTCCAGCGGGAGCTCCTACGAG.

This clone was seen repeatedly, ten times or more. At one end the junction does not follow the germline gene, possibly because of a read error. The missing CDR3 end, 3 residues past where the read stops, is filled in from the germline J gene. The rearrangement joins TRBV7-7 to TRBJ2-6; D possibly corresponds to TRBD1 (6 bases). The CDR3 loop spans 17 amino acids. Looked up from germline, CDR1 is SSHAT and CDR2 is FNYEAQ (reference sequence). CDR3 in amino acids: CASSESLGGSGANVLTF. The sequenced CDR3 bases are TGTGCTAGCAGCGAAAGCCTAGGGGGCTCTGGGGCCAACGTC.

This clone was found many times. The read finishes 3 residues shy of the CDR3 end, and the germline J gene is used to complete it. V is TRBV20-1 and J is TRBJ2-5, with D possibly being TRBD1 (6 bases). The V gene lost 4 bases and the J gene lost 4 bases, with 19 bases spanning the gap. CDR3 length equals 15 residues. Germline lookup yields CDR1 DFQATT and CDR2 SNEGSKA (reference sequence). The CDR3 loop reads CSAIPTGRGRETQYF. CDR3 bases read: TGCAGTGCTATACCGACAGGCCGAGGTCGAGAGACC.

This clone came up many times. The read ends 3 residues shy of where the CDR3 ends; the end is completed using the germline J gene. The rearrangement uses TRBV7-2 and TRBJ2-1; the D gene is possibly TRBD1 (6 bases). Trimming left V 1 base short and J 9 bases short, with 13 bases between. This CDR3 is built from 14 residues. CDR1 and CDR2 from the germline V gene are SGHTA and FQGNSA. The CDR3 is CASSLGPGHGEQFF. CDR3 bases read: TGTGCCAGCAGCTTAGGTCCGGGACACGGTGAG.

This clone was observed a few times. The read gets to within 3 residues of the CDR3 end, and the germline J gene fills in the rest. The V call is TRBV5-4, the J call TRBJ2-7; 8 bases align to TRBD1. This CDR3 region has 15 residues. Unmatched junction bases numbered 7, after V lost 2 bases and J lost 3 bases. Germline CDR1 is SGHNT and CDR2 is YYREEE (reference sequence). The sequenced CDR3 bases are TGTGCCAGCAGCTTCGGACAGGGAGTAAGCTACGAG. The encoded protein is CASSFGQGVSYE. The complete CDR3 protein is CASSFGQGVSYEQYF.

This clone was observed at least ten times. The sequenced part of the CDR3 DNA is TGTGCCAGCAGTGCCGGGTGGAATCAGCCC. Translation: CASSAGWNQP. The whole CDR3 region reads CASSAGWNQPQHF. V is TRBV6-1 and J is TRBJ1-5; D not certain. Read coverage stops 3 residues before the CDR3 terminus; the germline J gene supplies the remainder. This CDR3 region has 13 residues. CDR1 is MNHNS, CDR2 SASEGT, per germline. The V end lost 4 bases, the J end lost 4 bases, and 8 bases lay between the germline ends.

This clone occurred many times. The CDR3 end falls 3 residues outside the read, so it is completed with the germline J gene. The chain links TRBV5-1 to TRBJ1-6; possibly TRBD1 for D (6 bases). The V end was cut by 3 bases, the J end by 5 bases, with 12 bases between. The CDR3 totals 15 residues. The germline gives CDR1 SGHRS, CDR2 YFSETQ. The CDR3 is CASSSQGTNNSPLHF. Incomplete CDR3 DNA: TGCGCCAGCAGCTCACAGGGAACGAATAATTCACCC.

This clone was recorded many times. The sequence runs out 3 residues before the end of the CDR3; the remainder is reconstructed from the germline J gene. The chain is built from TRBV7-2 and TRBJ2-1; D may be TRBD1 (6 bases). This CDR3 is built from 15 residues. Germline V gene lookup returns CDR1 SGHTA and CDR2 FQGNSA. The V end lost 4 bases, the J end lost 9 bases, and 19 bases lay between the germline ends. The sequenced CDR3 bases are TGTGCCAGCAGCTCAATTGTTAAACAGGGCGTTGAG. Its translation: CASSSIVKQGVE. The whole CDR3 sequence reads CASSSIVKQGVEQFF.